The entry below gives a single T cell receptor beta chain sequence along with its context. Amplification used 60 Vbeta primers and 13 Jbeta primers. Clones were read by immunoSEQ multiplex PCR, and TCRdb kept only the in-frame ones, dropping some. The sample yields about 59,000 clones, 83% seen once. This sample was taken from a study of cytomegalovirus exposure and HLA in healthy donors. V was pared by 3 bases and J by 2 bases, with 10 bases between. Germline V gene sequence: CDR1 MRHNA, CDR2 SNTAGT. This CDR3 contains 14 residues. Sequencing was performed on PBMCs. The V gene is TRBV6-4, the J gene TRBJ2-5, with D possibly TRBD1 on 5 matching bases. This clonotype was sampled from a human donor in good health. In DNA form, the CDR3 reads TGTGCCAGCAGTGAGCAGGGTGGGCAAGAGACCCAGTACTTC. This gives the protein CASSEQGGQETQYF.